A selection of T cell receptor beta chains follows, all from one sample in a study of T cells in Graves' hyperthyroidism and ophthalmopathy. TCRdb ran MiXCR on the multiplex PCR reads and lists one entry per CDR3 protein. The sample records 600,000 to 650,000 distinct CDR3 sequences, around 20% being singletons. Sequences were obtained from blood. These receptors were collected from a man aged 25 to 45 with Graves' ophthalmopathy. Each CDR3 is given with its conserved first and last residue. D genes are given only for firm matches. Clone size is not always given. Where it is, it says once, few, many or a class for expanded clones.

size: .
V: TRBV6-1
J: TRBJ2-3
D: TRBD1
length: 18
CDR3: CASSGPIEGAIGTDTQYF
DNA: TGTGCCAGCAGTGGACCCATAGAGGGGGCTATTGGCACAGATACGCAGTATTTT

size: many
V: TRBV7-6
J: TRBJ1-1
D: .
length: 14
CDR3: CASSLRRMDTEAFF
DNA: TGTGCCAGCAGCTTACGACGGATGGACACTGAAGCTTTCTTT

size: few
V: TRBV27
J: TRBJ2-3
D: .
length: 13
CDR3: CASSLQPTDTQYF
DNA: TGTGCCAGCAGTTTGCAGCCCACAGATACGCAGTATTTT

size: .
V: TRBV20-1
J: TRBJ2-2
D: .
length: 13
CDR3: CSASIPNTGELFF
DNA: TGCAGTGCTAGTATCCCGAACACCGGGGAGCTGTTTTTT

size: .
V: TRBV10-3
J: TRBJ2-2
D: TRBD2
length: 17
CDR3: CASWTSGRPANTGELFF
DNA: TGTGCCTCTTGGACTAGCGGGAGGCCCGCGAACACCGGGGAGCTGTTTTTT

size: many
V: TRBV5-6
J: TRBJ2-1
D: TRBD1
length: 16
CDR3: CASSLIRTGGFNEQFF
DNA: TGTGCCAGCAGCTTGATCCGGACAGGGGGCTTTAATGAGCAGTTCTTC

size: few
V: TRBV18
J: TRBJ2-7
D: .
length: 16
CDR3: CASSLTDVPPSSVQYF
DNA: TGTGCCAGCTCACTCACGGACGTACCCCCTTCCTCGGTGCAGTACTTC

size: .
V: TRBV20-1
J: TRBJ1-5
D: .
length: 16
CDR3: CSAPGKAASSNQPQHF
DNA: TGCAGTGCTCCCGGGAAAGCGGCGAGCAGTAATCAGCCCCAGCATTTT

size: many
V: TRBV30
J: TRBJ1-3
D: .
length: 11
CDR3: CACDSGNTIYF
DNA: TGTGCCTGTGACTCTGGAAACACCATATATTTT

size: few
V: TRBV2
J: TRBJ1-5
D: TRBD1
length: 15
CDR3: CASSIPTGSNQPQHF
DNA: TGTGCCAGCAGCATTCCGACAGGGAGCAATCAGCCCCAGCATTTT

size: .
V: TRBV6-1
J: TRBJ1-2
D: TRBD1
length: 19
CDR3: CASSDYRDRFLILSGGYTF
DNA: TGTGCCAGCAGTGACTACCGGGACAGGTTTCTTATTTTGAGCGGCGGCTACACCTTC

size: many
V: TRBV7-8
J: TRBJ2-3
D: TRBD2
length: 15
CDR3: CASSAGLADTDTQYF
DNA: TGTGCCAGCAGCGCGGGACTAGCGGACACAGATACGCAGTATTTT

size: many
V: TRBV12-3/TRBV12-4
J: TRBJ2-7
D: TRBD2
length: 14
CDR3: CASRRLAGAHEQYF
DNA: TGTGCCAGCAGAAGACTAGCGGGAGCTCACGAGCAGTACTTC

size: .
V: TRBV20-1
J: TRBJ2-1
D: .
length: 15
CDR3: CSARDWARGYNEQFF
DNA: TGCAGTGCTAGAGATTGGGCCAGGGGTTACAATGAGCAGTTCTTC

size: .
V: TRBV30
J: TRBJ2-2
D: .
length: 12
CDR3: CAWSLGTGELFF
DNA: TGTGCCTGGAGTTTGGGTACCGGGGAGCTGTTTTTT

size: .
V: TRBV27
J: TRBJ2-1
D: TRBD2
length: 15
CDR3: CASSQLAGLYNEQFF
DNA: TGTGCCAGCAGTCAGTTAGCGGGACTTTACAATGAGCAGTTCTTC

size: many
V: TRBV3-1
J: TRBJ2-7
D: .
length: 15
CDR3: CASSQPAGYVVEQYF
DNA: TGTGCCAGCAGCCAACCCGCGGGGTATGTGGTCGAGCAGTACTTC

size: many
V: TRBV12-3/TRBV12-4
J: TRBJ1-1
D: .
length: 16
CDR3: CASSPLDLSRNTEAFF
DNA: TGTGCCAGCAGTCCGCTTGACTTATCGAGGAACACTGAAGCTTTCTTT

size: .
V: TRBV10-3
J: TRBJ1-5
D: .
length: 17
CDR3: CVISESSLLDLHQPQHF
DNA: TGTGTCATCAGTGAGTCGTCATTATTGGACCTCCATCAGCCCCAGCATTTT

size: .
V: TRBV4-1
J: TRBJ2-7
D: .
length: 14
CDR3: CASSQGSGIYEQYF
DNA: TGCGCCAGCAGCCAAGGGTCCGGCATCTACGAGCAGTACTTC

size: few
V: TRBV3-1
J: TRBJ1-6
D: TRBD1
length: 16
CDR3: CASSQGQGLNNSPLHF
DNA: TGTGCCAGCAGCCAGGGACAGGGCCTAAATAATTCACCCCTCCACTTT

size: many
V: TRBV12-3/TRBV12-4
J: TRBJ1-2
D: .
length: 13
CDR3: CASSLPARHGYTF
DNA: TGTGCCAGCAGTTTACCGGCCCGTCATGGCTACACCTTC

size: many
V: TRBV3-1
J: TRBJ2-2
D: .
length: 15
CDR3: CASSQWDGNTGELFF
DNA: TGTGCCAGCAGCCAATGGGATGGAAACACCGGGGAGCTGTTTTTT

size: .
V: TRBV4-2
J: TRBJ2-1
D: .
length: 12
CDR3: CASSLGSGEQFF
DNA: TGTGCCAGTAGTCTAGGGAGCGGTGAGCAGTTCTTC

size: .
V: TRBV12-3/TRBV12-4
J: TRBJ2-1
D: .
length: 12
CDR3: CASTSDYNEQFF
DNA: TGTGCCAGCACCTCTGACTACAATGAGCAGTTCTTC

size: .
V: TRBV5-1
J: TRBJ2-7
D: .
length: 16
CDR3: CASSLVWGTPTYEQYF
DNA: TGCGCCAGCAGCTTGGTTTGGGGGACCCCTACCTACGAGCAGTACTTC

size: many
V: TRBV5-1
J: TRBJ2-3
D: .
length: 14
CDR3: CASSDGESTDTQYF
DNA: TGCGCCAGCAGCGACGGGGAAAGCACAGATACGCAGTATTTT

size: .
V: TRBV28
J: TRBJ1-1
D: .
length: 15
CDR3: CASSSPTGGATEAFF
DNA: TGTGCCAGCAGTTCCCCAACGGGGGGGGCCACTGAAGCTTTCTTT

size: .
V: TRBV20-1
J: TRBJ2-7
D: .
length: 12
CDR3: CSARDAPYEQYF
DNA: TGCAGTGCTAGAGATGCTCCCTACGAGCAGTACTTC

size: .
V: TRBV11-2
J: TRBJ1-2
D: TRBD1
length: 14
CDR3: CASSLDVRGLGYTF
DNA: TGTGCCAGCAGCTTAGATGTCAGGGGGCTCGGCTACACCTTC

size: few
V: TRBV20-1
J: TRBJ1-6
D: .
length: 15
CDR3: CSARDGGVYNSPLHF
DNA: TGCAGTGCTAGAGATGGGGGGGTGTATAATTCACCCCTCCACTTT

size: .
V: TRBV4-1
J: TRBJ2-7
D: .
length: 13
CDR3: CASSHGGHYEQYF
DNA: TGCGCCAGCAGCCATGGGGGGCACTACGAGCAGTACTTC

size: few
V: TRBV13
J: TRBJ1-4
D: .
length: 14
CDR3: CASSLSQGRGKLFF
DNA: TGTGCCAGCAGCTTGTCCCAGGGTAGGGGAAAACTGTTTTTT